The next 26 T cell receptor beta chains were all read from a single sample in a study of control samples from healthy donors and cancer patients (dated by TCRdb to about 2020). Receptor amplification or capture employed the immunoSEQ multiplex PCR assay. Drawn from immuneACCESS, this table holds only the in-frame rearrangements with V and J called that TCRdb kept. Clones are partly lost; checked studies trace under half to an unresolved V gene and leave the rest unexplained. The sample has approximately 89,000 clones on record, around 86% of them singletons. The ten most abundant clones make up under 25% of the sample. Sample: blood. These receptors originate from a man aged 30 to 39 in good health.

The V and J genes are TRBV29-1 and TRBJ1-5; no reliable D call. Germline V gene lookup returns CDR1 SQVTM and CDR2 ANQGSEA. The CDR3 length is 12 residues. Trimming cost V 5 bases and J 5 bases, with 10 bases left between them. The chain's CDR3 is CSVQTADQPQHF. CDR3 bases: TGCAGCGTTCAAACAGCTGATCAGCCCCAGCATTTT.

V gene TRBV18 combines with J gene TRBJ2-7, with 10 bases identical to TRBD1. Germline CDR1 and CDR2: KGHSH and LQKENI. V lost 3 bases to trimming and J lost 5 bases; unmatched junction nucleotides: 1. The CDR3 loop spans 13 amino acids. CDR3 amino acids: CASSPGQGDEQYF. The CDR3 DNA is TGTGCCAGCTCACCTGGACAGGGGGACGAGCAGTACTTC. Full variable domain (outside the CDR3, taken from reference TRBV18 and TRBJ2-7): NAGVMQNPRHLVRRRGQEARLRCSPMKGHSHVYWYRQLPEEGLKFMVYLQKENIIDESGMPKERFSAEFPKEGPSILRIQQVVRGDSAAYFCASSPGQGDEQYFGPGTRLTVT.

CDR3 coding DNA: TGTGCCACCAGTGATCTACAGGGGGGCAACTATGGCTACACCTTC. It specifies CATSDLQGGNYGYTF. The chain combines TRBV24-1 with TRBJ1-2, with 8 bases aligning to TRBD1. J gave up 2 bases and V 3 bases, and 4 bases lay outside the gene matches. The CDR3 sequence is 15 residues long. The V gene's germline CDR1 is KGHDR and CDR2 SFDVKD.

The chain carries TRBV5-1 and TRBJ1-3; TRBD1 matches at 9 bases. J gave up 0 bases and V 0 bases, and 10 bases lay outside the gene matches. Germline V gives CDR1 SGHRS, CDR2 YFSETQ. This CDR3 spans 19 amino acids. CDR3 nucleotides: TGCGCCAGCAGCTTGGGAACAGGGGGCAGTTTGAGCTCTGGAAACACCATATATTTT. Translating it yields CASSLGTGGSLSSGNTIYF.

This clone was counted between two and nine times. The V and J genes are TRBV7-2 and TRBJ1-3; 8 positions match TRBD1. The CDR3 is 16 residues long. The junction had 7 bases not matched to a gene; V was cut back by 2 bases and J by 4 bases. Germline CDR1 SGHTA, CDR2 FQGNSA. The CDR3 region has the DNA TGTGCCAGCAGCTTATCTCAGGGGGCGTCGGGAAACACCATATATTTT. Translation: CASSLSQGASGNTIYF.

This clone showed up just a few times. The chain combines TRBV7-6 with TRBJ2-7, with 8 bases aligning to TRBD1. In germline, CDR1 is SGHVS, CDR2 FNYEAQ. After removal of 5 bases from V and 4 bases from J, the junction contained 7 bases not matched to a gene. This CDR3 is 14 amino acids long. CDR3 loop: CASSLGQGDYEQYF. In DNA, the CDR3 is TGTGCCAGCAGCCTAGGACAGGGCGATTACGAGCAGTACTTC.

As DNA, the CDR3 is TGCAGCGTTTGGCAGGCGTACTCTGGAAACACCATATATTTT. Translated, it gives CSVWQAYSGNTIYF. This chain uses TRBV29-1 with TRBJ1-3, with D hard to call. The CDR3 sequence is 14 residues long. V gave up 5 bases and J gave up 0 bases, with 11 bases separating them. In germline, CDR1 is SQVTM, CDR2 ANQGSEA.

The chain is built from TRBV29-1 and TRBJ1-2; no clear D. Germline V gene lookup returns CDR1 SQVTM and CDR2 ANQGSEA. The CDR3 covers 13 residues. Trimming removed 7 bases from V and 0 bases from J, with 12 bases in between. CDR3 residues: CSAAVSTNYGYTF. The CDR3 DNA reads TGCAGCGCAGCAGTTTCCACTAACTATGGCTACACCTTC.

For the CDR3, the DNA is TGTGCCAGTAGTATTGGAAGTTGGTCCGGGGAGCTGTTTTTT. It is translated as CASSIGSWSGELFF. The chain couples TRBV19 to TRBJ2-2; D uncertain. Trimming pared 3 bases from V and 6 bases from J, leaving 11 bases between. The CDR3 is 14 amino acids. Germline loops: CDR1 LNHDA, CDR2 SQIVND (reference sequence). The full variable domain, its missing parts supplied by reference TRBV19 and TRBJ2-2, is DGGITQSPKYLFRKEGQNVTLSCEQNLNHDAMYWYRQDPGQGLRLIYYSQIVNDFQKGDIAEGYSVSREKKESFPLTVTSAQKNPTAFYLCASSIGSWSGELFFGEGSRLTVL.

CDR3: CASSLGATGGKTQYF. In DNA, the CDR3 is TGTGCCAGCAGCTTAGGGGCGACAGGGGGGAAGACCCAGTACTTC. The chain joins TRBV7-6 to TRBJ2-5, with 9 nucleotides matching TRBD1. This CDR3 has 15 residues. CDR1 and CDR2 from the germline V gene are SGHVS and FNYEAQ. Germline trimming cut 1 base from V and 6 bases from J; bases unmatched to any gene: 6.

The chain uses TRBV24-1 and TRBJ1-5, with D perhaps TRBD1 (6 bases). The germline CDR1 and CDR2 sequences are KGHDR and SFDVKD. V lost 3 bases and J lost 6, with 11 bases in between. The CDR3 consists of 14 residues. DNA of the CDR3: TGTGCCACCAGTGATAAGCTCAGGGGTCAGCCCCAGCATTTT. This translates into CATSDKLRGQPQHF.

The chain has TRBV29-1 and TRBJ1-2; D not certain. Germline loops: CDR1 SQVTM, CDR2 ANQGSEA. There are 11 residues in the CDR3. V was pared by 2 bases and J by 5 bases, with 6 bases between. CDR3 sequence reads: CSVESPYGYTF. CDR3 in DNA: TGCAGCGTTGAATCCCCGTATGGCTACACCTTC.

This clone was seen a handful of times. This chain links TRBV5-6 with TRBJ2-5; the match to TRBD2 covers 8 bases. V was clipped by 5 bases and J by 3 bases; unmatched bases: 12. This CDR3 comprises 16 residues. Germline V gives CDR1 SGHDT, CDR2 YYEEEE. DNA of the CDR3: TGTGCCAGCAGATCACGGGGGGGCGCACAGGAAGAGACCCAGTACTTC. This translates into CASRSRGGAQEETQYF.

The chain uses TRBV28 and TRBJ1-2; 7 positions agree with TRBD1. There are 16 residues in the CDR3. The V and J ends lost 1 base and 4 bases, in that order; junction bases with no gene match: 9. Germline CDR1 reads MDHEN; CDR2 reads SYDVKM. The CDR3 here is CASSLSRTGGSYGYTF. The CDR3 DNA is TGTGCCAGCAGTTTATCCCGGACAGGAGGTTCCTATGGCTACACCTTC.

This clone came up once. The gene calls are TRBV2 and TRBJ2-7; the match to TRBD1 covers 7 bases. Per the germline V gene, CDR1 is SNHLY and CDR2 is FYNNEI. V shed 6 bases and J 3 bases; nucleotides not matched to a gene: 2. The CDR3 is made up of 12 amino acids. CDR3 sequence: CASRRDSYEQYV. DNA of the CDR3: TGTGCCAGCAGACGGGACAGCTACGAGCAGTACGTC.

The chain employs TRBV5-1 and TRBJ2-5; 8 bases align to TRBD1. From germline, CDR1 is SGHRS and CDR2 YFSETQ. This CDR3 comprises 13 residues. Trimming cost V 4 bases and J 5 bases; bases outside gene matches: 4. The CDR3, as DNA: TGCGCCAGCAGCCCGACAGGGGACGAGACCCAGTACTTC. Its protein product is CASSPTGDETQYF.

This clone has only one observation. V gene TRBV6-4 combines with J gene TRBJ2-3; 8 bases agree with TRBD1. The CDR3 is made up of 15 amino acids. Germline V gene data show CDR1 as MRHNA and CDR2 as SNTAGT. Trimming cost V 5 bases and J 2 bases; bases outside gene matches: 6. In DNA, the CDR3 is TGTGCCAGCAGTTCCGGACAGGGAGACACAGATACGCAGTATTTT. It codes for CASSSGQGDTDTQYF.

The chain combines TRBV6-1 with TRBJ2-1; 9 bases align to TRBD2. Germline V gives CDR1 MNHNS, CDR2 SASEGT. The ends lost 1 base at V and 5 bases at J; junction bases unmatched: 9. The CDR3 runs 17 residues. This chain's CDR3 is CASSEVSSGGPNNEQFF. CDR3 in DNA: TGTGCCAGCAGTGAAGTGTCCAGCGGGGGGCCGAACAATGAGCAGTTCTTC.

This clone came up a few times. This chain joins TRBV28 and TRBJ2-7, with D unresolved. Trimming shortened V by 6 bases and J by 3 bases, and 6 bases separated the two germline ends. CDR3 length equals 11 residues. Germline V gene sequence: CDR1 MDHEN, CDR2 SYDVKM. The CDR3 nucleotides read TGTGCCAGCAGGTCCAACTACGAGCAGTACTTC. Translating gives CASRSNYEQYF. The full variable domain, completed using reference TRBV28 and TRBJ2-7, is DVKVTQSSRYLVKRTGEKVFLECVQDMDHENMFWYRQDPGLGLRLIYFSYDVKMKEKGDIPEGYSVSREKKERFSLILESASTNQTSMYLCASRSNYEQYFGPGTRLTVT.

On this clone itself: At the DNA level, this CDR3 is encoded by other sequences in the same sample as well. The chain joins TRBV7-9 to TRBJ1-1; no firm D call. CDR3 length equals 13 residues. The V gene lost 1 base and the J gene lost 1 base, with 4 bases spanning the gap. CDR1 and CDR2 from the germline V gene are SEHNR and FQNEAQ (reference sequence). CDR3 sequence (DNA): TGTGCCAGCAGCTTAGAGGGGAACACTGAAGCTTTCTTT. As protein: CASSLEGNTEAFF.

The CDR3 DNA reads TGTGCCAGCAGCAGGGTGGAGGGGACGGAGGGCTACACCTTC. The encoded protein is CASSRVEGTEGYTF. The chain carries TRBV3-1 (or the pseudogene TRBV3-2) and TRBJ1-2, with TRBD1 as a possible D gene (5 bases). The CDR3 contains 14 residues. CDR1 and CDR2 from the germline V gene are LGHDT and YNNKEL (reference sequence). The V end was cut by 5 bases, the J end by 8 bases, with 18 bases between.

The chain recombines TRBV29-1 with TRBJ2-3, with 9 bases that match TRBD1. The CDR3 has 15 amino acids. The germline gives CDR1 SQVTM, CDR2 ANQGSEA. Losses at the gene ends were 1 base for V and 5 bases for J; bases not matched to a gene: 7. CDR3 DNA: TGCAGCGTTGAAGGGGACAGGGAAGGCAGAGATACGCAGTATTTT. This gives the protein CSVEGDREGRDTQYF.

The chain recombines TRBV9 with TRBJ1-4; 7 bases line up with TRBD1. There are 15 residues in the CDR3. CDR1 and CDR2 from the germline V gene are SGDLS and YYNGEE. Trimming at V came to 0 bases and at J to 7 bases, leaving 6 bases not matched to a gene. This CDR3 is CASSVVEGAGEKLFF. The CDR3 region has the DNA TGTGCCAGCAGCGTAGTTGAGGGGGCAGGTGAAAAACTGTTTTTT.

The rearrangement links TRBV24-1 to TRBJ2-7; perhaps TRBD1 as D (6 bases). V gave up 4 bases and J gave up 3 bases, with 9 bases separating them. Germline CDR1 KGHDR, CDR2 SFDVKD. This CDR3 is built from 13 residues. Here the CDR3 reads CATSEGRGYEQYF. CDR3 bases: TGTGCCACCAGTGAGGGCAGGGGCTACGAGCAGTACTTC.

The V call is TRBV3-1 (or the pseudogene TRBV3-2), the J call TRBJ1-4; the D is unclear. V was clipped by 3 bases and J by 10 bases, with 18 bases between them. Germline lookup yields CDR1 LGHDT and CDR2 YNNKEL (reference sequence). The CDR3 runs to 15 residues. This CDR3 reads CASSHNSGTTVKLFF. CDR3 DNA: TGTGCCAGCAGCCATAACAGCGGAACAACGGTAAAACTGTTTTTT.

The chain combines TRBV7-3 with TRBJ2-7; tentative D call: TRBD1 (5 bases). The CDR3 length is 13 residues. CDR1 SGHTA and CDR2 FQGTGA come from the germline V gene. V lost 3 bases and J lost 0, with 6 bases in between. This CDR3 is CASSFDSSYEQYF. CDR3 nucleotides: TGTGCCAGCAGCTTCGACAGCTCCTACGAGCAGTACTTC.